The present TCR beta chain was sequenced within a study of blood T cell repertoires in COVID-19. Across the study: The analysed material was cDNA or gDNA that came from T cells, B-cell-depleted T cells, or PBMCs.

Only in-frame clones appear in the TCRdb table, and some are missing; sequencing was by immunoSEQ multiplex PCR. Among around 140,000 clones listed, about 82% were seen once. Looked up from germline, CDR1 is MGHRA and CDR2 is YSYEKL. The CDR3 loop spans 15 amino acids. Germline trimming cut 4 bases from V and 5 bases from J; bases unmatched to any gene: 4. The receptor was derived from a woman in her fifties or sixties with acute or convalescent COVID-19. The V call is TRBV4-1, the J call TRBJ2-2, with 10 bases aligning to TRBD2. Sequenced material: peripheral blood. DNA of the CDR3: TGCGCCAGCAGCCCGTTACTAGCGGGGACCGGGGAGCTGTTTTTT. Protein: CASSPLLAGTGELFF.